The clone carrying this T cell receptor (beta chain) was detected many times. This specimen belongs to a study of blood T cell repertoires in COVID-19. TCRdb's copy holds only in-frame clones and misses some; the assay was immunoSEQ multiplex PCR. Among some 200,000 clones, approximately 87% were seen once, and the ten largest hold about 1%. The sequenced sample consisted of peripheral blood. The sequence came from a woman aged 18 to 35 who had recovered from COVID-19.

The CDR3 here is CASSGQQGTYGYTF. DNA of the CDR3: TGTGCCAGCAGCGGCCAACAGGGGACCTATGGCTACACCTTC. The chain has TRBV7-9 and TRBJ1-2; the match to TRBD1 covers 7 bases. CDR1 is SEHNR and CDR2 is FQNEAQ in the germline V gene (reference sequence). V gave up 5 bases and J gave up 4 bases; unmatched junction bases: 7. This CDR3 is built from 14 residues.